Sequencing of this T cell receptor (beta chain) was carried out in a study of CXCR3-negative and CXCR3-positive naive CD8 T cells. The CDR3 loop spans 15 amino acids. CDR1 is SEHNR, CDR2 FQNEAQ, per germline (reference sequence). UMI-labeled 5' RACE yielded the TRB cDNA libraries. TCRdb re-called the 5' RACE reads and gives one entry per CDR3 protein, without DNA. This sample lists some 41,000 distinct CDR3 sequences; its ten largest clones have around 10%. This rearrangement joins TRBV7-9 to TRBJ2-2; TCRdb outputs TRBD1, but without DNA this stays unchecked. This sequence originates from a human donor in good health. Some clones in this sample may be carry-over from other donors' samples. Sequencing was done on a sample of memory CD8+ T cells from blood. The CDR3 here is CASSYTGPNTGELFF.